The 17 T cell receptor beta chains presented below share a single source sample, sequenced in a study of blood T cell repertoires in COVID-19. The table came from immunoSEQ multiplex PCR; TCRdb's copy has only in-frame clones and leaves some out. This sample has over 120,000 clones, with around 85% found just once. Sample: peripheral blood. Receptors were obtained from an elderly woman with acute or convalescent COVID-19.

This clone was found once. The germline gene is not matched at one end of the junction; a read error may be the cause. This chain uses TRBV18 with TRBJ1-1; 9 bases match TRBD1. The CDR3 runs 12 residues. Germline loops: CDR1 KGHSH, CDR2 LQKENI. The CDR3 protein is CASSSEDRGGLF. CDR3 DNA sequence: TGTGCCAGCTCATCCGAGGACAGGGGAGGGCTCTTT.

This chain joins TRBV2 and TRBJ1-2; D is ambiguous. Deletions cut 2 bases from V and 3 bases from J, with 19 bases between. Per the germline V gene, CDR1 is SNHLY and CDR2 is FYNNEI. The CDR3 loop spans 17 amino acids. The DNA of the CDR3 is TGTGCCAGCAGTGAACGCAGGTGGCCTCGGGAGGACTATGGCTACACCTTC. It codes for CASSERRWPREDYGYTF.

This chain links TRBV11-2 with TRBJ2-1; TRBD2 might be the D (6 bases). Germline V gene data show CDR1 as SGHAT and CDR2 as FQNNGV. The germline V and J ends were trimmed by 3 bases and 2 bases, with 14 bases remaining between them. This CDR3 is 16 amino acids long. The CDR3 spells CASSLGVGGPYNEQFF. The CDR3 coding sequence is TGTGCCAGCAGCTTGGGAGTGGGGGGACCCTACAATGAGCAGTTCTTC.

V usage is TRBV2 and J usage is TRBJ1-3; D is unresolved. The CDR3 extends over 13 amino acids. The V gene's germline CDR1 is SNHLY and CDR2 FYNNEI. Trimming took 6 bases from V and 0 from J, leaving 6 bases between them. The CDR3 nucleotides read TGTGCCAGCAGCCGACTCTCTGGAAACACCATATATTTT. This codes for CASSRLSGNTIYF.

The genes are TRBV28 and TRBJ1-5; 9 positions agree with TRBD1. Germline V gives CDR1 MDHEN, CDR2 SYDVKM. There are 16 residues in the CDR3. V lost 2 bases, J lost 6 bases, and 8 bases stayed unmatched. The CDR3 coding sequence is TGTGCCAGCAGTTTAGGGACAGGGTCAGTCGTTCAGCCCCAGCATTTT. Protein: CASSLGTGSVVQPQHF.

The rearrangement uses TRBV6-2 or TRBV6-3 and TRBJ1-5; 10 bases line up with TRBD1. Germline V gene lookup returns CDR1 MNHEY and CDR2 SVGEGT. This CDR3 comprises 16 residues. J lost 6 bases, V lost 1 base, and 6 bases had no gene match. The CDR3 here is CASSYWGQGFVQPQHF. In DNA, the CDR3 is TGTGCCAGCAGTTACTGGGGACAGGGGTTCGTTCAGCCCCAGCATTTT.

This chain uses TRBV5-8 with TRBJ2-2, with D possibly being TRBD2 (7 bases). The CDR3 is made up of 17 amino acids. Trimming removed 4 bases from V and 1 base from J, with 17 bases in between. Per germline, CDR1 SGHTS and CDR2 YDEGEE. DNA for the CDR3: TGTGCCAGCAGCCGCTTTGGGGGGGCCTTGAACACCGGGGAGCTGTTTTTT. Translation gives CASSRFGGALNTGELFF. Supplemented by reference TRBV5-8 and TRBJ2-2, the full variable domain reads EAGVTQSPTHLIKTRGQQATLRCSPISGHTSVYWYQQALGLGLQFLLWYDEGEERNRGNFPPRFSGRQFPNYSSELNVNALELEDSALYLCASSRFGGALNTGELFFGEGSRLTVL.

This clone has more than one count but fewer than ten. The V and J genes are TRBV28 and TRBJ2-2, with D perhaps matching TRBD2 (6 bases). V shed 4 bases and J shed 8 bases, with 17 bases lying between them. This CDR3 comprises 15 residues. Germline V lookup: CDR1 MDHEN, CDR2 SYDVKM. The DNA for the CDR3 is TGTGCCAGCAGTTGGGCGATCCTGGGACTGGGGGAGCTGTTTTTT. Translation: CASSWAILGLGELFF.

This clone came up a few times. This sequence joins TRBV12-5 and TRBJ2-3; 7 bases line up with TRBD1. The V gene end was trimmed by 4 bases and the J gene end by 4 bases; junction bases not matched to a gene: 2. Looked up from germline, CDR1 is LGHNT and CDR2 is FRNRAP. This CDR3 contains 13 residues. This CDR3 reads CASGSTGADTQYF. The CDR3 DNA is TGTGCTAGTGGTTCAACAGGGGCAGATACGCAGTATTTT.

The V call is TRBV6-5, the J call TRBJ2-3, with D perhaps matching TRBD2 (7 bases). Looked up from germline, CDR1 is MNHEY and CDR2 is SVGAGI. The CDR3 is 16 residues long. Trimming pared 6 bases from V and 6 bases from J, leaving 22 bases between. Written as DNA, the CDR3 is TGTGCCAGCAGATACCTTTCGGGGGGCGAAGTGGATACGCAGTATTTT. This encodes CASRYLSGGEVDTQYF.

The CDR3 DNA follows: TGTGCCAGCAGCTCCGGACAGGTTAATAATTCACCCCTCCACTTT. Its translation is CASSSGQVNNSPLHF. The chain uses TRBV7-2 and TRBJ1-6; 7 nucleotides line up with TRBD1. Per the germline V gene, CDR1 is SGHTA and CDR2 is FQGNSA. This CDR3 is built from 15 residues. The trim removed 4 bases at V and 5 bases at J, leaving 5 bases unmatched.

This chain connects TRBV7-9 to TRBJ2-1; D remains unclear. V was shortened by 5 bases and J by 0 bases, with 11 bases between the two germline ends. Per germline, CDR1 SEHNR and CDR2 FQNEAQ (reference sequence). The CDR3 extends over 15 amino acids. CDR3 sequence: CASSPIPSSYNEQFF. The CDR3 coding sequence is TGTGCCAGCAGCCCAATCCCGAGCTCCTACAATGAGCAGTTCTTC.

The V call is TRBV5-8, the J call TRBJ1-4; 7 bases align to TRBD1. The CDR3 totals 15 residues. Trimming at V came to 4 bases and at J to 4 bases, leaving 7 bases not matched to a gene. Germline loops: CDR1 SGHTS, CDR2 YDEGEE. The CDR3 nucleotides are TGTGCCAGCAGCGTGGGACAGACCTATAATGAAAAACTGTTTTTT. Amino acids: CASSVGQTYNEKLFF.

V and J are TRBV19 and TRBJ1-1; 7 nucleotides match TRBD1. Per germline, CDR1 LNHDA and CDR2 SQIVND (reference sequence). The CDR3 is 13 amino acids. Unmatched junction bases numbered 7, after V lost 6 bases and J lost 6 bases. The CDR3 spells CASRVQGRAEAFF. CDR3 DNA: TGTGCCAGTAGGGTACAGGGGCGCGCTGAAGCTTTCTTT. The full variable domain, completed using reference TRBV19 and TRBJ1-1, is DGGITQSPKYLFRKEGQNVTLSCEQNLNHDAMYWYRQDPGQGLRLIYYSQIVNDFQKGDIAEGYSVSREKKESFPLTVTSAQKNPTAFYLCASRVQGRAEAFFGQGTRLTVV.

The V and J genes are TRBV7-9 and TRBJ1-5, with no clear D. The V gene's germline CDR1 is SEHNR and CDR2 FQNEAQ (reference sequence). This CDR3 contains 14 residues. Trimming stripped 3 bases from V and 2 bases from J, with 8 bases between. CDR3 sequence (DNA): TGTGCCAGCAGCTTGTCCGGGGGCAATCAGCCCCAGCATTTT. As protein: CASSLSGGNQPQHF.

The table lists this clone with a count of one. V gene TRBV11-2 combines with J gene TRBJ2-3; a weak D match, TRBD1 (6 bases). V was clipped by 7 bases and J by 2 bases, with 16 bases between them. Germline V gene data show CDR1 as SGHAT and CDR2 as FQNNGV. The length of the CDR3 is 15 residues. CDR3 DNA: TGTGCCAGCACCACGTTACAGGGTGACACAGATACGCAGTATTTT. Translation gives CASTTLQGDTDTQYF.

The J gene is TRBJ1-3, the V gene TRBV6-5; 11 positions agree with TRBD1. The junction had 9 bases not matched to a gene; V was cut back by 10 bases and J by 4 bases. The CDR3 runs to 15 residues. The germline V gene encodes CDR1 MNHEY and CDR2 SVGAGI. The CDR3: CATRQDRGLGNTIYF. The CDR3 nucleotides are TGTGCCACCCGTCAGGACAGGGGGCTAGGAAACACCATATATTTT.